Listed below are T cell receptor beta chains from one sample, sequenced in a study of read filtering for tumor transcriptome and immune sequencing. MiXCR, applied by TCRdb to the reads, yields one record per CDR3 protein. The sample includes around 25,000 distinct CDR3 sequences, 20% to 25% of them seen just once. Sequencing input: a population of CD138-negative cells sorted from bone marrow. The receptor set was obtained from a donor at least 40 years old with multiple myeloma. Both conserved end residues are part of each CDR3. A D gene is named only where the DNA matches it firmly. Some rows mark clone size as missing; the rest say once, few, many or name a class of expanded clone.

CDR3nt: TGTGCCGGCTTAGGGAGAGGCACAGATACGCAGTATTTT
CDR3aa: CAGLGRGTDTQYF
j_gene: TRBJ2-3
d_gene: -
abundance: once
v_gene: TRBV2

CDR3nt: TGCAGTGCGGAAAATCTGGGGCAGTTCAATCAGCCCCAGCATTTT
CDR3aa: CSAENLGQFNQPQHF
j_gene: TRBJ1-5
d_gene: -
abundance: many
v_gene: TRBV20-1

CDR3nt: TGCAGTGCCAAGGGCCCGGGGGCAGGGACCCAGTACTTC
CDR3aa: CSAKGPGAGTQYF
j_gene: TRBJ2-5
d_gene: -
abundance: many
v_gene: TRBV20-1

CDR3nt: TGCGCCAGCAGCCCGGGGGGGAGCTCAGATACGCAGTATTTT
CDR3aa: CASSPGGSSDTQYF
j_gene: TRBJ2-3
d_gene: TRBD2
abundance: -
v_gene: TRBV5-1

CDR3nt: TGTGCCAGCAGCCCCGGGGGGGCGCAGGAGACCCAGTACTTC
CDR3aa: CASSPGGAQETQYF
j_gene: TRBJ2-5
d_gene: TRBD2
abundance: many
v_gene: TRBV4-2

CDR3nt: TGTGCAAGTCGCTTAATGCCCCGGACAGGGGTCCGAGAGACCCAGTACTTC
CDR3aa: CASRLMPRTGVRETQYF
j_gene: TRBJ2-5
d_gene: -
abundance: -
v_gene: TRBV12-2

CDR3nt: TGCGCCAGCAGCCCCGGACTAGAGCGCACAGATACGCAGTATTTT
CDR3aa: CASSPGLERTDTQYF
j_gene: TRBJ2-3
d_gene: TRBD2
abundance: many
v_gene: TRBV5-1

CDR3nt: TGTGCCAGCAGCGACTGGGACGGCGGATCTGGAAACACCATATATTTT
CDR3aa: CASSDWDGGSGNTIYF
j_gene: TRBJ1-3
d_gene: -
abundance: few
v_gene: TRBV2

CDR3nt: TGCGCCAGCAGCCACTTTAAACCGGGACTAGCATCCACAGATACGCAGTATTTT
CDR3aa: CASSHFKPGLASTDTQYF
j_gene: TRBJ2-3
d_gene: TRBD2
abundance: -
v_gene: TRBV4-1

CDR3nt: TGTGCCAGCTCACCGAATGAGGGGAACTATGGCTACACCTTC
CDR3aa: CASSPNEGNYGYTF
j_gene: TRBJ1-2
d_gene: -
abundance: -
v_gene: TRBV18

CDR3nt: TGTGCCAGCTCACCAGTTAGCGTCGTCTACAATGAGCAGTTCTTC
CDR3aa: CASSPVSVVYNEQFF
j_gene: TRBJ2-1
d_gene: -
abundance: few
v_gene: TRBV18

CDR3nt: TGTGCCAGCAGCCGGGGGACGTGGATTACCGGGGAGCTGTTTTTT
CDR3aa: CASSRGTWITGELFF
j_gene: TRBJ2-2
d_gene: -
abundance: -
v_gene: TRBV3-1

CDR3nt: TGTGCCATCAAGGCCATGAACACTGAAGCTTTCTTT
CDR3aa: CAIKAMNTEAFF
j_gene: TRBJ1-1
d_gene: -
abundance: -
v_gene: TRBV10-3

CDR3nt: TGTGCCAGCAGAAAGGGGCCCGGGCTTAACACCGGGGAGCTGTTTTTT
CDR3aa: CASRKGPGLNTGELFF
j_gene: TRBJ2-2
d_gene: -
abundance: many
v_gene: TRBV6-5

CDR3nt: TGTGCCAGCAATGCGGACAGTTCAGTATACAATGAGCAGTTCTTC
CDR3aa: CASNADSSVYNEQFF
j_gene: TRBJ2-1
d_gene: -
abundance: many
v_gene: TRBV2